This is a list of T cell receptor beta chains from one sample in a study of identical twins. A single record per CDR3 protein comes from TCRdb applying MiXCR to the 5' RACE reads. The sample holds roughly 690,000 distinct CDR3 sequences, around 6% seen once. Sequenced input: naive T cells sorted from blood. The origin of the receptors is a man in his late teens or twenties in good health. The conserved cysteine and the conserved F or W are not part of the CDR3 here.

TRBV6-1 | 13 | ASSRLTGGQETQY
TRBV11-2 | 13 | ASSQTIPNTGELF
TRBV2 | 10 | ASTQGQYGYT
TRBV10-3 | 11 | AISEGQLYEQY
TRBV29-1 | 12 | SVEGRGKYNEQF
TRBV27 | 13 | ASRERANSYNEQF
TRBV12-3/TRBV12-4 | 12 | ASSLIRGWYEQY
TRBV4-3 | 13 | ASSEKLAGEYEQY
TRBV6-1 | 17 | ASSRGLAGGQPSTDTQY
TRBV7-2 | 13 | ASSPRGERVYEQY
TRBV5-6 | 12 | ASRGAPDHYEQY
TRBV7-2 | 15 | ASSVRLAGVSYNEQF
TRBV14 | 13 | ASSGSFSRANTQY
TRBV7-8 | 13 | ASSTGMAVGDEQY
TRBV7-6 | 17 | ASSPVTSGSTNRYNEQF
TRBV28 | 12 | ASSPDRAAYEQY
TRBV7-9 | 12 | ASSRGHDAYEQY
TRBV12-3/TRBV12-4 | 13 | ASSFALGLNTEAF
TRBV6-1 | 13 | ASNRDRGLGQPQH
TRBV5-1 | 14 | ASSLAAGGSNNEQF
TRBV20-1 | 13 | SARLSGRSNYEQY
TRBV15 | 12 | ATSRVGPGNEQY
TRBV20-1 | 14 | SARDEDRVSGNTIY
TRBV15 | 14 | ATSRDPDRGWETQY
TRBV3-1 | 14 | ASSLGLAGAVNEQF
TRBV7-3 | 15 | ASSLTFGGDSYNEQF
TRBV10-2 | 12 | ASSESDTNTEAF
TRBV10-3 | 10 | AISAQTYGYT
TRBV12-3/TRBV12-4 | 12 | ASSPEGQGNIQY
TRBV20-1 | 12 | SAKREGGSYGYT
TRBV29-1 | 12 | SAVAEGGANVLT
TRBV5-1 | 16 | ASSLVASGMIRDDEQF
TRBV7-9 | 12 | ASSLVVSSNEQF
TRBV5-6 | 12 | ASSSDLAKNIQY
TRBV5-5 | 13 | ASSWGQGYTGELF
TRBV20-1 | 14 | SARGGMSGSTDTQY
TRBV20-1 | 10 | SATEGLGEQY
TRBV12-3/TRBV12-4 | 11 | ASRGVGSYEQY
TRBV6-2/TRBV6-3 | 15 | ASSYPDLSGQDYEQY
TRBV11-2 | 17 | ASSLRTGQAASGANVLT
TRBV20-1 | 12 | SARDEGISYEQY
TRBV28 | 16 | ASSFLRQSTSSYNEQF
TRBV7-9 | 14 | ASSLDGGRITDTQY
TRBV4-3 | 13 | ASSQDRASGAEQY
TRBV6-1 | 13 | ASSSGGMRVYGYT
TRBV15 | 16 | ATSRVLGGGATGNTIY
TRBV29-1 | 12 | SVGSGGRPDTQY
TRBV18 | 13 | ASSQRDISQDTQY
TRBV5-1 | 12 | ASSLARTNYEQY
TRBV14 | 14 | ASSQDLLRSSYEQY
TRBV12-3/TRBV12-4 | 16 | ASSPRTSGRSEQETQY
TRBV7-9 | 15 | ASSPPGAKGSQETQY
TRBV12-3/TRBV12-4 | 12 | ASSSAGTADTQY
TRBV7-9 | 10 | ASTRGEAAQY
TRBV28 | 14 | ASSIHDRKYNSPLH
TRBV4-1 | 18 | ASSQDLMGQGLSGANVLT
TRBV10-3 | 13 | AISETSGRTHEQY
TRBV12-3/TRBV12-4 | 13 | ASSLKAGLLRGYT